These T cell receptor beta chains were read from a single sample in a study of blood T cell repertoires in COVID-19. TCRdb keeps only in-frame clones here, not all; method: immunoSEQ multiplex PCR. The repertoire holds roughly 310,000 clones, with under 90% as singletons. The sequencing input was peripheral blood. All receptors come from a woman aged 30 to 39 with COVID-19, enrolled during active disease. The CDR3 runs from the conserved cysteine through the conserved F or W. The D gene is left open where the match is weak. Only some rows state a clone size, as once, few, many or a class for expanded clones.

CDR3 protein: CASSQGRWGLLNEKLFF
CDR3 DNA: TGTGCCAGCAGCCAAGGCCGGTGGGGGCTCTTAAATGAAAAACTGTTTTTT
D gene: NA
V gene: TRBV3-1/TRBV3-2
clone size: NA
J gene: TRBJ1-4

CDR3 protein: CASTTNSGYTF
CDR3 DNA: TGTGCCAGTACCACCAACAGTGGCTACACCTTC
D gene: NA
V gene: TRBV19
clone size: NA
J gene: TRBJ1-2

CDR3 protein: CASSSPITGRNEQFF
CDR3 DNA: TGTGCCAGCAGTTCCCCCATCACAGGGCGCAATGAGCAGTTCTTC
D gene: NA
V gene: TRBV27
clone size: NA
J gene: TRBJ2-1

CDR3 protein: CASSLTGSTNEKLFF
CDR3 DNA: TGTGCCAGCAGCCTCACAGGGTCAACTAATGAAAAACTGTTTTTT
D gene: NA
V gene: TRBV7-2
clone size: once
J gene: TRBJ1-4

CDR3 protein: CATSEKGAGFYNEQFF
CDR3 DNA: TGTGCCACCAGTGAGAAGGGGGCAGGGTTCTACAATGAGCAGTTCTTC
D gene: TRBD1
V gene: TRBV24-1
clone size: NA
J gene: TRBJ2-1

CDR3 protein: CASSARTAGEKLFF
CDR3 DNA: TGTGCCAGCAGCGCCCGGACTGCTGGGGAAAAACTGTTTTTT
D gene: NA
V gene: TRBV7-2
clone size: NA
J gene: TRBJ1-4

CDR3 protein: CASSLGLSADSYEQYF
CDR3 DNA: TGTGCCAGCAGCTTAGGGCTCTCGGCGGACTCCTACGAGCAGTACTTC
D gene: NA
V gene: TRBV7-9
clone size: few
J gene: TRBJ2-7

CDR3 protein: CASRRLAGVGEQYF
CDR3 DNA: TGTGCCAGCAGGCGACTAGCGGGAGTAGGCGAGCAGTACTTC
D gene: TRBD2
V gene: TRBV3-1/TRBV3-2
clone size: NA
J gene: TRBJ2-7

CDR3 protein: CAISESLAGGPGADTQYF
CDR3 DNA: TGTGCCATCAGTGAGTCCCTAGCGGGAGGGCCTGGCGCAGATACGCAGTATTTT
D gene: TRBD2
V gene: TRBV10-3
clone size: NA
J gene: TRBJ2-3

CDR3 protein: CASSERGEGYEQYF
CDR3 DNA: TGCGCCAGCAGTGAACGGGGGGAGGGTTACGAGCAGTACTTC
D gene: TRBD2
V gene: TRBV10-2
clone size: NA
J gene: TRBJ2-7

CDR3 protein: CASSPLAGGGDTQYF
CDR3 DNA: TGTGCCAGCAGCCCCCTAGCGGGAGGGGGGGATACGCAGTATTTT
D gene: TRBD2
V gene: TRBV3-1/TRBV3-2
clone size: NA
J gene: TRBJ2-3

CDR3 protein: CASSPERMETQYF
CDR3 DNA: TGTGCCAGTAGCCCCGAGAGGATGGAGACCCAGTACTTC
D gene: NA
V gene: TRBV19
clone size: NA
J gene: TRBJ2-5

CDR3 protein: CASSLEQDYEQYF
CDR3 DNA: TGTGCCAGCAGCTTAGAACAGGACTACGAGCAGTACTTC
D gene: NA
V gene: TRBV7-4
clone size: NA
J gene: TRBJ2-7

CDR3 protein: CASSTGEGLRGYTF
CDR3 DNA: TGTGCCAGTAGTACCGGCGAGGGCCTTCGGGGCTACACCTTC
D gene: NA
V gene: TRBV19
clone size: NA
J gene: TRBJ1-2

CDR3 protein: CASTAGRQSTDTQYF
CDR3 DNA: TGTGCCAGTACCGCGGGGAGACAAAGCACAGATACGCAGTATTTT
D gene: NA
V gene: TRBV19
clone size: NA
J gene: TRBJ2-3

CDR3 protein: CATSVQGAVNEQFF
CDR3 DNA: TGTGCCACCAGTGTACAGGGGGCAGTGAATGAGCAGTTCTTC
D gene: TRBD1
V gene: TRBV24-1
clone size: NA
J gene: TRBJ2-1

CDR3 protein: CASSPGYQETQYF
CDR3 DNA: TGTGCCAGCAGCCCAGGCTACCAAGAGACCCAGTACTTC
D gene: NA
V gene: TRBV7-9
clone size: NA
J gene: TRBJ2-5

CDR3 protein: CASSPGGSLYEQYF
CDR3 DNA: TGTGCCAGCTCTCCGGGTGGCTCACTTTACGAGCAGTACTTC
D gene: NA
V gene: TRBV9
clone size: NA
J gene: TRBJ2-7

CDR3 protein: CAWSRGRGLDQPQHF
CDR3 DNA: TGTGCCTGGAGTAGGGGAAGGGGGCTAGATCAGCCCCAGCATTTT
D gene: TRBD1
V gene: TRBV30
clone size: NA
J gene: TRBJ1-5

CDR3 protein: CSVTPPGTGVSYEQYF
CDR3 DNA: TGCAGCGTTACCCCCCCCGGGACAGGAGTCTCCTACGAGCAGTACTTC
D gene: TRBD1
V gene: TRBV29-1
clone size: NA
J gene: TRBJ2-7

CDR3 protein: CASSLADRPQPQHF
CDR3 DNA: TGTGCCAGCAGCTTAGCGGACAGGCCTCAGCCCCAGCATTTT
D gene: TRBD1
V gene: TRBV7-8
clone size: NA
J gene: TRBJ1-5

CDR3 protein: CASSGRLAGGKAGELFF
CDR3 DNA: TGTGCCAGCAGCGGGAGACTAGCGGGAGGAAAAGCCGGGGAGCTGTTTTTT
D gene: TRBD2
V gene: TRBV9
clone size: NA
J gene: TRBJ2-2

CDR3 protein: CASSHRSGLAGGPFSTDTQYF
CDR3 DNA: TGTGCCAGCAGTCACCGTTCTGGACTAGCGGGAGGACCTTTTAGCACAGATACGCAGTATTTT
D gene: TRBD2
V gene: TRBV6-6
clone size: NA
J gene: TRBJ2-3

CDR3 protein: CASSGDREAYNEQFF
CDR3 DNA: TGTGCCAGTAGTGGGGATAGGGAGGCCTACAATGAGCAGTTCTTC
D gene: NA
V gene: TRBV19
clone size: NA
J gene: TRBJ2-1

CDR3 protein: CSALGQREHEQYF
CDR3 DNA: TGCAGCGCCCTCGGCCAGCGGGAGCACGAGCAGTACTTC
D gene: TRBD2
V gene: TRBV29-1
clone size: NA
J gene: TRBJ2-7

CDR3 protein: CAISEYERGSYNEQFF
CDR3 DNA: TGTGCCATCAGTGAGTACGAGCGCGGCTCCTACAATGAGCAGTTCTTC
D gene: NA
V gene: TRBV10-3
clone size: NA
J gene: TRBJ2-1

CDR3 protein: CASSEGPGGGTGELFF
CDR3 DNA: TGTGCCAGCAGTGAGGGCCCAGGGGGCGGCACCGGGGAGCTGTTTTTT
D gene: TRBD1
V gene: TRBV6-1
clone size: NA
J gene: TRBJ2-2

CDR3 protein: CASSLGAPYEQYF
CDR3 DNA: TGTGCCAGCAGTTTAGGGGCACCCTACGAGCAGTACTTC
D gene: NA
V gene: TRBV27
clone size: NA
J gene: TRBJ2-7

CDR3 protein: CSVVRGALSPEAFF
CDR3 DNA: TGCAGCGTTGTACGGGGGGCGCTGAGCCCTGAAGCTTTCTTT
D gene: NA
V gene: TRBV29-1
clone size: NA
J gene: TRBJ1-1

CDR3 protein: CAISGRTSGRFNTGELFF
CDR3 DNA: TGTGCCATCAGTGGAAGGACTAGCGGGAGGTTTAACACCGGGGAGCTGTTTTTT
D gene: TRBD2
V gene: TRBV10-3
clone size: NA
J gene: TRBJ2-2

CDR3 protein: CASTSLENEQFF
CDR3 DNA: TGTGCCAGCACCTCTCTAGAAAATGAGCAGTTCTTC
D gene: NA
V gene: TRBV7-9
clone size: NA
J gene: TRBJ2-1

CDR3 protein: CASRQTGGSNQPQHF
CDR3 DNA: TGTGCCAGCAGGCAGACAGGCGGCAGCAATCAGCCCCAGCATTTT
D gene: NA
V gene: TRBV6-5
clone size: NA
J gene: TRBJ1-5

CDR3 protein: CASSLVRLAVYNEQFF
CDR3 DNA: TGTGCCAGCAGCTTAGTACGACTAGCGGTCTACAATGAGCAGTTCTTC
D gene: TRBD2
V gene: TRBV7-2
clone size: NA
J gene: TRBJ2-1

CDR3 protein: CASSSGRVADTQYF
CDR3 DNA: TGTGCCAGTAGTAGCGGGAGGGTTGCAGATACGCAGTATTTT
D gene: TRBD2
V gene: TRBV19
clone size: NA
J gene: TRBJ2-3

CDR3 protein: CASSLGRLGPRYEQYF
CDR3 DNA: TGTGCCAGCAGCTTAGGCCGACTAGGGCCGCGCTACGAGCAGTACTTC
D gene: NA
V gene: TRBV7-9
clone size: NA
J gene: TRBJ2-7

CDR3 protein: CASSHTSGRGDEQYF
CDR3 DNA: TGCGCCAGCAGCCACACTAGCGGGAGAGGGGACGAGCAGTACTTC
D gene: TRBD2
V gene: TRBV5-1
clone size: NA
J gene: TRBJ2-7

CDR3 protein: CASSQYRTLTYEQYF
CDR3 DNA: TGTGCCAGCAGCCAATACCGGACACTTACCTACGAGCAGTACTTC
D gene: NA
V gene: TRBV14
clone size: NA
J gene: TRBJ2-7

CDR3 protein: CASSITQGTGETQYF
CDR3 DNA: TGTGCCAGTAGTATAACACAGGGGACAGGAGAGACCCAGTACTTC
D gene: TRBD1
V gene: TRBV19
clone size: NA
J gene: TRBJ2-5

CDR3 protein: CASSLAGGQGTYSGNTIYF
CDR3 DNA: TGCGCCAGCAGCTTGGCCGGGGGACAGGGGACTTACTCTGGAAACACCATATATTTT
D gene: TRBD1
V gene: TRBV5-1
clone size: NA
J gene: TRBJ1-3

CDR3 protein: CASSLTGTGVGETQYF
CDR3 DNA: TGTGCCAGCAGCCTCACCGGGACAGGGGTCGGCGAGACCCAGTACTTC
D gene: TRBD1
V gene: TRBV9
clone size: NA
J gene: TRBJ2-5

CDR3 protein: CASSEEGGAEAFF
CDR3 DNA: TGTGCCAGCAGTGAAGAGGGGGGGGCTGAAGCTTTCTTT
D gene: NA
V gene: TRBV6-4
clone size: NA
J gene: TRBJ1-1

CDR3 protein: CAWSVGAVGANVLTF
CDR3 DNA: TGTGCCTGGAGTGTTGGAGCGGTGGGGGCCAACGTCCTGACTTTC
D gene: NA
V gene: TRBV30
clone size: NA
J gene: TRBJ2-6

CDR3 protein: CASSRETTNEKLFF
CDR3 DNA: TGTGCCAGCAGCCGAGAAACAACTAATGAAAAACTGTTTTTT
D gene: NA
V gene: TRBV5-4
clone size: NA
J gene: TRBJ1-4

CDR3 protein: CSVVFDTLSYNEQFF
CDR3 DNA: TGCAGCGTTGTTTTCGACACCCTCTCCTACAATGAGCAGTTCTTC
D gene: NA
V gene: TRBV29-1
clone size: NA
J gene: TRBJ2-1

CDR3 protein: CASSRAGLAETYEQYF
CDR3 DNA: TGCGCCAGCAGCCGCGCGGGACTAGCGGAGACCTACGAGCAGTACTTC
D gene: TRBD2
V gene: TRBV5-1
clone size: few
J gene: TRBJ2-7

CDR3 protein: CASSPYSGQTLAKNIQYF
CDR3 DNA: TGTGCCAGCAGTCCGTATTCGGGACAGACATTAGCCAAAAACATTCAGTACTTC
D gene: TRBD1
V gene: TRBV27
clone size: NA
J gene: TRBJ2-4

CDR3 protein: CASSRGRSNTGELFF
CDR3 DNA: TGTGCCAGTAGCAGGGGCAGATCGAACACCGGGGAGCTGTTTTTT
D gene: NA
V gene: TRBV19
clone size: once
J gene: TRBJ2-2

CDR3 protein: CASSLLLPGTGSTDTQYF
CDR3 DNA: TGTGCCAGCAGCCTTCTTCTTCCCGGGACAGGGTCCACAGATACGCAGTATTTT
D gene: TRBD1
V gene: TRBV5-6
clone size: NA
J gene: TRBJ2-3

CDR3 protein: CASNKGAGQPQHF
CDR3 DNA: TGTGCCAGTAACAAGGGGGCAGGTCAGCCCCAGCATTTT
D gene: TRBD1
V gene: TRBV19
clone size: NA
J gene: TRBJ1-5

CDR3 protein: CASSIPNRGAGEAFF
CDR3 DNA: TGTGCCAGTAGTATCCCGAACAGGGGGGCTGGTGAAGCTTTCTTT
D gene: TRBD1
V gene: TRBV19
clone size: NA
J gene: TRBJ1-1

CDR3 protein: CASSTSQGEDTEAFF
CDR3 DNA: TGTGCCAGCAGTACTTCACAGGGGGAGGACACTGAAGCTTTCTTT
D gene: TRBD1
V gene: TRBV2
clone size: NA
J gene: TRBJ1-1

CDR3 protein: CASSDPTNLYGYTF
CDR3 DNA: TGCGCCAGCAGCGATCCAACTAACCTTTATGGCTACACCTTC
D gene: NA
V gene: TRBV5-1
clone size: once
J gene: TRBJ1-2

CDR3 protein: CASSIDSGRLNYGYTF
CDR3 DNA: TGTGCCAGTAGTATAGATTCAGGGCGTCTAAACTATGGCTACACCTTC
D gene: NA
V gene: TRBV19
clone size: NA
J gene: TRBJ1-2